These 19 T cell receptor beta chains share one sample of origin, sequenced in a study of beta chain features in type 1 diabetes. Study-wide points: Type 1 diabetes patients showed a moderate but significant shortening of TCRB CDR3s in all four CD4+ subsets.

The whole isolated RNA underwent reverse transcription, so sequencing captured expressed TCRB transcripts. Profiling relied on immunoSEQ multiplex PCR, and the TCRdb table lists in-frame clones only, not all of them. The table lists a few hundred thousand clones, approximately 12% of them singletons. Their specific antigens are unknown. The sequencing input was naive CD4+ T cells from blood. These receptors were collected from a woman between 18 and 29 years old with type 1 diabetes.

This chain joins TRBV18 and TRBJ2-1, with TRBD2 as a possible D gene (6 bases). V dropped 0 bases and J dropped 6 bases, with 9 bases sitting between them. In germline, CDR1 is KGHSH, CDR2 LQKENI. The CDR3 contains 14 residues. CDR3 coding DNA: TGTGCCAGCTCACCACCGCTGGGGGGCAATGAGCAGTTCTTC. Translation gives CASSPPLGGNEQFF.

The V call is TRBV7-6, the J call TRBJ1-2; no clear D gene. The germline V and J ends were trimmed by 1 base and 4 bases, with 7 bases remaining between them. The CDR3 runs to 13 residues. Germline assignment: CDR1 SGHVS and CDR2 FNYEAQ. The CDR3 DNA follows: TGTGCCAGCAGCTTAGGCGGTCCCTATGGCTACACCTTC. Its protein product is CASSLGGPYGYTF. The complete variable domain, with remaining parts taken from reference TRBV7-6 and TRBJ1-2, reads GAGVSQSPRYKVTKRGQDVALRCDPISGHVSLYWYRQALGQGPEFLTYFNYEAQQDKSGLPNDRFSAERPEGSISTLTIQRTEQRDSAMYRCASSLGGPYGYTFGSGTRLTVV.

This clone was seen more than once but under ten times. The chain joins TRBV10-3 to TRBJ2-5; D is perhaps TRBD2 (6 bases). The CDR3 extends over 13 amino acids. Trimming took 3 bases from V and 8 from J, leaving 13 bases between them. Looked up from germline, CDR1 is ENHRY and CDR2 is SYGVKD. For the CDR3, the DNA is TGTGCCATCAGTGAATCTAACGGGGGAACCCAGTACTTC. Protein product: CAISESNGGTQYF.

The gene calls are TRBV9 and TRBJ2-5; D not certain. The length of the CDR3 is 14 residues. Trimming cost V 0 bases and J 2 bases, with 8 bases left between them. Germline values: CDR1 SGDLS, CDR2 YYNGEE. The CDR3 nucleotides are TGTGCCAGCAGCGTAGATCCAGGTCAAGAGACCCAGTACTTC. Amino acid sequence: CASSVDPGQETQYF.

This clone was picked up a small number of times. The chain joins TRBV12-5 to TRBJ1-4; D unclear. This CDR3 is 14 amino acids long. V lost 5 bases, J lost 6 bases, and 13 bases lay in between. Germline V CDR1 and CDR2: LGHNT, FRNRAP. CDR3 nucleotide sequence: TGTGCTAGTGGTCCCGGACTCGGGGATGAAAAACTGTTTTTT. As protein: CASGPGLGDEKLFF.

V usage is TRBV18 and J usage is TRBJ2-7, with D unresolved. Germline CDR1 is KGHSH and CDR2 is LQKENI. This CDR3 has 13 amino acids. The V gene lost 0 bases and the J gene lost 4 bases, with 7 bases spanning the gap. CDR3 nucleotides: TGTGCCAGCTCACCACCCTCACATTACGAGCAGTACTTC. It codes for CASSPPSHYEQYF.

This clone was found a few times. V gene TRBV4-3 combines with J gene TRBJ2-7; D is unresolved. The germline CDR1 and CDR2 sequences are LGHNA and YSLEER. The CDR3 extends over 13 amino acids. Trimming removed 0 bases at V and 3 bases at J, with 6 bases between. The CDR3 DNA is TGCGCCAGCAGCCAAGATTTCAGCTACGAGCAGTACTTC. Its protein product is CASSQDFSYEQYF.

Of note for this clone: Other DNA sequences from this sample encode an identical CDR3 as well. The chain recombines TRBV5-1 with TRBJ2-7; 7 nucleotides align to TRBD2. V lost 1 base to trimming and J lost 0 bases; unmatched junction nucleotides: 4. The germline CDR1 and CDR2 sequences are SGHRS and YFSETQ. CDR3 length: 15 amino acids. The CDR3, as DNA: TGCGCCAGCAGCTTGTCGGCTAGCGGCTCCTACGAGCAGTACTTC. Residues: CASSLSASGSYEQYF. The whole variable domain, remainder taken from reference TRBV5-1 and TRBJ2-7, is KAGVTQTPRYLIKTRGQQVTLSCSPISGHRSVSWYQQTPGQGLQFLFEYFSETQRNKGNFPGRFSGRQFSNSRSEMNVSTLELGDSALYLCASSLSASGSYEQYFGPGTRLTVT.

In its sample, this clone was seen a few times. The chain combines TRBV7-2 with TRBJ1-5; 7 bases align to TRBD1. The V gene's germline CDR1 is SGHTA and CDR2 FQGNSA. V shed 5 bases, J shed 1 base, and the junction held 5 bases outside the gene matches. The CDR3 runs 15 residues. The chain's CDR3 is CASSKQGRSNQPQHF. DNA of the CDR3: TGTGCCAGCAGCAAACAGGGGCGCAGCAATCAGCCCCAGCATTTT.

The sample holds a few counts of this clone. Other DNA sequences in the sample encode the same CDR3. The genes are TRBV5-4 and TRBJ2-5; D unclear. Germline CDR1 and CDR2: SGHNT and YYREEE (reference sequence). The ends were cut back, 3 bases at V and 5 bases at J, with 5 bases in the middle. This CDR3 is built from 11 residues. CDR3 region: CASSSRETQYF. DNA of the CDR3: TGTGCCAGCAGCTCCCGGGAGACCCAGTACTTC.

CDR3 protein: CASSQAGYTEQFF. DNA for the CDR3: TGTGCCAGCAGTCAAGCGGGTTATACTGAGCAGTTCTTC. The chain uses TRBV28 and TRBJ2-1, with D maybe TRBD2 (6 bases). V lost 5 bases and J 9 bases, leaving 14 bases between the germline ends. The germline CDR1 and CDR2 sequences are MDHEN and SYDVKM. The CDR3 is 13 amino acids.

The rearrangement uses TRBV5-6 and TRBJ1-2; D is perhaps TRBD1 (6 bases). The CDR3 is made up of 14 amino acids. With 4 bases removed from V and 2 bases from J, the gap between germline ends came to 12 bases. CDR1 SGHDT and CDR2 YYEEEE come from the germline V gene. CDR3 sequence (DNA): TGTGCCAGCAGCCCGGGACACTTCAACTATGGCTACACCTTC. It yields the protein CASSPGHFNYGYTF.

V is TRBV15 and J is TRBJ2-1, with D possibly being TRBD1 (6 bases). Germline V gene sequence: CDR1 LNHNV, CDR2 YYDKDF (reference sequence). The germline V and J ends were trimmed by 6 bases and 2 bases, with 14 bases remaining between them. The CDR3 loop spans 15 amino acids. CDR3 in amino acids: CATSPGQPPYNEQFF. CDR3 coding DNA: TGTGCCACCAGTCCCGGACAGCCTCCCTACAATGAGCAGTTCTTC.

In this sample, this clone turned up a few times. Other DNA sequences in the sample encode the same CDR3. The chain combines TRBV28 with TRBJ2-7; 9 nucleotides line up with TRBD2. The CDR3 totals 14 residues. CDR1 is MDHEN and CDR2 is SYDVKM in the germline V gene. Losses at the gene ends were 3 bases for V and 2 bases for J; bases not matched to a gene: 2. CDR3 sequence (DNA): TGTGCCAGCAGTTTGGCGGGAGGGCCCTACGAGCAGTACTTC. It encodes CASSLAGGPYEQYF.

This clone came up a few times. V and J are TRBV28 and TRBJ1-2; the D gene is possibly TRBD1 (6 bases). CDR1 and CDR2 (germline): MDHEN, SYDVKM. V lost 4 bases and J lost 4, with 10 bases in between. The CDR3 runs 13 residues. The CDR3: CASSWGQVYGYTF. The CDR3 bases are TGTGCCAGCAGTTGGGGACAAGTCTATGGCTACACCTTC.

This clone was counted between two and nine times. The chain is built from TRBV10-1 and TRBJ2-3; 10 bases are shared with TRBD2. CDR1 is WNHNN and CDR2 is SYGVQD in the germline V gene (reference sequence). The CDR3 extends over 13 amino acids. V shed 8 bases, J shed 4 bases, and the junction held 3 bases outside the gene matches. CDR3 protein: CASGLAGADTQYF. The CDR3 nucleotides read TGCGCCAGCGGGCTAGCGGGGGCAGATACGCAGTATTTT.

CDR3 nucleotide sequence: TGTGCCTGGAGTGCCCCTCAGGGGGTCGGGGAAAAACTGTTTTTT. Translation gives CAWSAPQGVGEKLFF. The chain carries TRBV30 and TRBJ1-4; 7 bases map to TRBD1. The CDR3 contains 15 residues. The V gene end was trimmed by 1 base and the J gene end by 8 bases; junction bases not matched to a gene: 10. Germline V lookup: CDR1 GTSNPN, CDR2 SVGIG (reference sequence).

The chain uses TRBV29-1 and TRBJ1-4; 8 positions match TRBD1. The germline V gene encodes CDR1 SQVTM and CDR2 ANQGSEA. Germline trimming cut 1 base from V and 6 bases from J; bases unmatched to any gene: 4. The CDR3 is 14 amino acids. The CDR3 region has the DNA TGCAGCGTTGAAGGCAGGGGGCATGATGAAAAACTGTTTTTT. This codes for CSVEGRGHDEKLFF.

The chain carries TRBV11-3 and TRBJ2-7; 14 nucleotides agree with TRBD2. The CDR3 covers 16 residues. Germline CDR1 is SGHNT and CDR2 is YENEEA. V was pared by 5 bases and J by 4 bases, with 7 bases of the junction left unmatched. CDR3 in DNA: TGTGCCAGCAGCGGGGCCGGGACTAGCGGGAGTTACGAGCAGTACTTC. Translating it yields CASSGAGTSGSYEQYF.